This T cell receptor beta chain was sequenced for a study of blood T cells in healthy people across ages. Overall study results and limits: Across the age range, TCR beta diversity per million T cells fell in a roughly linear way.

The CDR3 consists of 17 residues. The V end lost 3 bases, the J end lost 0 bases, and 12 bases lay between the germline ends. The germline V gene has CDR1 ENHRY and CDR2 SYGVKD. As concerns this clonotype: What it binds is not known. One base away lies a much larger clone, so this may be a sequencing read error.

Together with a sample-barcoded 5' primer, a J-beta primer mix was included in a second PCR lasting roughly 7 to 11 cycles. TCRdb ran MiXCR on the 5' RACE reads and lists one entry per CDR3 protein. The sample has around 690,000 distinct CDR3 sequences; about 53% are singletons. This chain joins TRBV10-3 and TRBJ2-6, with D perhaps assigned TRBD1 or TRBD2 (5 bases each). The sample consisted of blood. The TCR sequence derives from a man between 60 and 70 years old in good health. CDR3 DNA sequence: TGTGCCATCAGTGAAGAGGGGACCCGCTCTGGGGCCAACGTCCTGACTTTC. Translating gives CAISEEGTRSGANVLTF.